This paragraph reports one T cell receptor (beta chain). The sample originates from a study of blood T cell repertoires in COVID-19. Across the study: Material from acute and convalescent COVID-19 was sourced from the United States, Italy and Spain. Sample material is recorded as cDNA or gDNA derived from T cells, B-cell-depleted T cells, or PBMCs.

The germline V gene encodes CDR1 MNHNS and CDR2 SASEGT. The V and J ends lost 2 bases and 4 bases respectively, with 15 bases between them. CDR3 length equals 15 residues. Per the authors' pipeline: Estimates of nucleated cell counts were drawn from the amplification of reference gene primers. Method: immunoSEQ multiplex PCR; TCRdb's copy keeps in-frame clones and lacks some. D and trimming come from the DNA, and the V and J calls and clone size come from that table. The top ten hold around 4.1% of the sample, which has 100,000 or so clones, 85% seen once. V usage is TRBV6-1 and J usage is TRBJ2-7; tentatively, D is TRBD2 (6 bases). Sequencing was carried out using peripheral blood. This TCR was recovered from a man aged 50 to 60 with acute or convalescent COVID-19. CDR3 protein: CASSESGAVRYEQYF. CDR3 DNA: TGTGCCAGCAGTGAATCGGGAGCAGTTAGGTACGAGCAGTACTTC.